This TCR beta chain was obtained from a study of T cell repertoires in ileal Crohn's disease. Study observations and caveats: Compared with CD4 T cells, sorted CD8 cells carried more expanded clones.

Produced via immunoSEQ multiplex PCR; TCRdb's table is partial and in-frame only. The profile shows 4,000 to 6,000 clones, around 80% of them singletons. Of note for this clone: Antigen: not known. At one of its ends the junction is not consistent with the germline gene, which may arise from a read error.

The germline V gene encodes CDR1 SGHTS and CDR2 YDEGEE. CDR3 length: 14 amino acids. The V call is TRBV5-8, the J call TRBJ2-7; no clear D gene. Sequenced sample: ileal tissue. This TCR was sampled from an adult with Crohn's disease. The CDR3 loop is CASCLRRSAYEQYF. The CDR3 coding sequence is TGTGCCAGCTGCTTAAGGAGATCGGCCTACGAGCAGTACTTC.